These 15 T cell receptor beta chains were sequenced from one sample in a study of cytomegalovirus exposure and HLA in healthy donors. PCR amplification relied on 60 Vbeta primers (plus 13 Jbeta primers). Repertoires were generated with immunoSEQ multiplex PCR, while TCRdb's copy carries only in-frame clones and drops some. The sample's table shows under 200,000 clones. Sequenced: PBMCs. The receptors originated from a man younger than 40 in good health and CMV-seronegative.

The chain links TRBV2 to TRBJ1-5; D gene uncertain. Trimming took off 6 bases at V and 6 bases at J, with 15 bases between the two ends. CDR3 length: 14 amino acids. Germline-derived CDR1 and CDR2 are SNHLY and FYNNEI. The CDR3 sequence: CASRGAKFGQPQHF. The CDR3 coding sequence is TGTGCCAGCAGAGGAGCTAAGTTTGGTCAGCCCCAGCATTTT.

The CDR3 DNA sequence: TGTGCCAGTAGTCAGACAGGGTACTCTGGGGCCAACGTCCTGACTTTC. Protein: CASSQTGYSGANVLTF. The chain is built from TRBV19 and TRBJ2-6, with 7 positions matching TRBD1. V was pared by 5 bases and J by 0 bases, with 4 bases of the junction left unmatched. The V gene's germline CDR1 is LNHDA and CDR2 SQIVND (reference sequence). The CDR3 is 16 amino acids. The full variable domain, completed using reference TRBV19 and TRBJ2-6, is DGGITQSPKYLFRKEGQNVTLSCEQNLNHDAMYWYRQDPGQGLRLIYYSQIVNDFQKGDIAEGYSVSREKKESFPLTVTSAQKNPTAFYLCASSQTGYSGANVLTFGAGSRLTVL.

This chain uses TRBV7-2 with TRBJ2-5, with 9 nucleotides matching TRBD1. The CDR3 is made up of 15 amino acids. The trim removed 5 bases at V and 2 bases at J, leaving 6 bases unmatched. Germline values: CDR1 SGHTA, CDR2 FQGNSA. The CDR3 DNA reads as TGTGCCAGCAGCACCGGGACAGGGCGGCAAGAGACCCAGTACTTC. Its protein product is CASSTGTGRQETQYF.

The chain links TRBV2 to TRBJ1-5; the D gene is possibly TRBD1 (5 bases). CDR1 and CDR2 from the germline V gene are SNHLY and FYNNEI. The length of the CDR3 is 17 residues. V shed 5 bases and J shed 2 bases, with 19 bases lying between them. CDR3 sequence: CASSRRKGGEGNQPQHF. In DNA form, the CDR3 reads TGTGCCAGCAGTCGCCGCAAAGGAGGGGAGGGCAATCAGCCCCAGCATTTT.

This rearrangement joins TRBV4-3 to TRBJ2-7; 9 bases line up with TRBD2. V shed 3 bases and J 2 bases; nucleotides not matched to a gene: 5. CDR1 and CDR2 (germline): LGHNA, YSLEER. The CDR3 sequence is 15 residues long. Here the CDR3 reads CASSHVAGATYEQYF. The CDR3 DNA is TGCGCCAGCAGCCATGTAGCGGGGGCTACCTACGAGCAGTACTTC.

CDR3 sequence: CASRLPPRALRTGRPNYEQYF. The CDR3 nucleotides read TGTGCAAGTCGCTTACCCCCCCGAGCGCTGCGGACAGGGAGGCCGAACTACGAGCAGTACTTC. This chain links TRBV12-2 with TRBJ2-7; the DNA was not used to check the table's D call, TRBD1. TRBV12-2 is noted as a pseudogene. This CDR3 has 21 amino acids.

In DNA, the CDR3 is TGTGCCAGCAGTTATCAAGGGCAGGGGCATGGCTACACCTTC. Translating it yields CASSYQGQGHGYTF. The chain couples TRBV6-6 to TRBJ1-2; weak D call: TRBD1 (6 bases). The CDR3 length is 14 residues. With 3 bases removed from V and 6 bases from J, the gap between germline ends came to 14 bases. The germline V gene encodes CDR1 MNHNY and CDR2 SVGAGI (reference sequence).

The gene calls are TRBV5-1 and TRBJ1-6; 7 nucleotides align to TRBD1. J lost 6 bases, V lost 5 bases, and 11 bases had no gene match. There are 16 residues in the CDR3. Germline CDR1 is SGHRS and CDR2 is YFSETQ. The CDR3 nucleotides read TGCGCCAGCAGTTCGACAACAGGGGCGGGTAATTCACCCCTCCACTTT. Its translation: CASSSTTGAGNSPLHF.

The chain combines TRBV10-3 with TRBJ1-1; 7 bases are shared with TRBD1. Germline V gene lookup returns CDR1 ENHRY and CDR2 SYGVKD. The CDR3 contains 13 residues. V lost 10 bases to trimming and J lost 1 base; unmatched junction nucleotides: 6. As DNA, the CDR3 is TGTGCCACCTTTAGGGGGCAGAACACTGAAGCTTTCTTT. Translating gives CATFRGQNTEAFF.

The rearrangement links TRBV19 to TRBJ1-2; 12 bases match TRBD1. This CDR3 comprises 17 residues. Germline CDR1 LNHDA, CDR2 SQIVND (reference sequence). J gave up 8 bases and V 3 bases, and 13 bases lay outside the gene matches. CDR3 protein: CASSIGGQGAQDSGYTF. CDR3 DNA sequence: TGTGCCAGTAGTATTGGGGGACAGGGGGCGCAGGATAGCGGCTACACCTTC. The whole variable domain, filled in from reference TRBV19 and TRBJ1-2, reads DGGITQSPKYLFRKEGQNVTLSCEQNLNHDAMYWYRQDPGQGLRLIYYSQIVNDFQKGDIAEGYSVSREKKESFPLTVTSAQKNPTAFYLCASSIGGQGAQDSGYTFGSGTRLTVV.

The V and J genes are TRBV5-6 and TRBJ2-6, with D maybe TRBD1 (5 bases). Trimming cost V 0 bases and J 0 bases, with 13 bases left between them. The CDR3 runs to 18 residues. Germline V gives CDR1 SGHDT, CDR2 YYEEEE. CDR3 sequence: CASSLVTGTHSGANVLTF. CDR3 nucleotide sequence: TGTGCCAGCAGCTTGGTCACAGGAACTCACTCTGGGGCCAACGTCCTGACTTTC. Combining the CDR3 with reference TRBV5-6 and TRBJ2-6 gives the whole variable domain DAGVTQSPTHLIKTRGQQVTLRCSPKSGHDTVSWYQQALGQGPQFIFQYYEEEERQRGNFPDRFSGHQFPNYSSELNVNALLLGDSALYLCASSLVTGTHSGANVLTFGAGSRLTVL.

V gene TRBV11-2 combines with J gene TRBJ2-3, with 8 bases matching TRBD2. CDR1 SGHAT and CDR2 FQNNGV come from the germline V gene. CDR3 length: 17 residues. The V gene end was trimmed by 4 bases and the J gene end by 2 bases; junction bases not matched to a gene: 11. In DNA form, the CDR3 reads TGTGCCAGCAGCTCGACCCCACGCGGGGGGCTCACAGATACGCAGTATTTT. It translates to CASSSTPRGGLTDTQYF.

The rearrangement uses TRBV11-2 and TRBJ2-2, with D perhaps matching TRBD2 (6 bases). CDR3 length: 19 residues. With 2 bases removed from V and 1 base from J, the gap between germline ends came to 20 bases. Germline values: CDR1 SGHAT, CDR2 FQNNGV. CDR3 residues: CASSLHRGSGALNTGELFF. The CDR3 DNA reads TGTGCCAGCAGCTTACATAGGGGTAGCGGTGCCTTGAACACCGGGGAGCTGTTTTTT.

The chain combines TRBV7-2 with TRBJ2-7, with a tentative D call TRBD2 (5 bases). From germline, CDR1 is SGHTA and CDR2 FQGNSA. This CDR3 has 15 residues. V was shortened by 7 bases and J by 0 bases, with 16 bases between the two germline ends. CDR3 nucleotides: TGTGCCAGCACCGACTCCCGGGGTAGCTCCTACGAGCAGTACTTC. Translation gives CASTDSRGSSYEQYF.

The J gene is TRBJ2-7, the V gene TRBV18, with TRBD1 as a possible D gene (5 bases). This CDR3 is built from 14 residues. Trimming stripped 2 bases from V and 2 bases from J, with 10 bases between. CDR1 is KGHSH, CDR2 LQKENI, per germline. CDR3 loop: CASSPLDTTYEQYF. The CDR3 bases are TGTGCCAGCTCACCATTGGACACAACCTACGAGCAGTACTTC. The full variable domain, its missing parts supplied by reference TRBV18 and TRBJ2-7, is NAGVMQNPRHLVRRRGQEARLRCSPMKGHSHVYWYRQLPEEGLKFMVYLQKENIIDESGMPKERFSAEFPKEGPSILRIQQVVRGDSAAYFCASSPLDTTYEQYFGPGTRLTVT.